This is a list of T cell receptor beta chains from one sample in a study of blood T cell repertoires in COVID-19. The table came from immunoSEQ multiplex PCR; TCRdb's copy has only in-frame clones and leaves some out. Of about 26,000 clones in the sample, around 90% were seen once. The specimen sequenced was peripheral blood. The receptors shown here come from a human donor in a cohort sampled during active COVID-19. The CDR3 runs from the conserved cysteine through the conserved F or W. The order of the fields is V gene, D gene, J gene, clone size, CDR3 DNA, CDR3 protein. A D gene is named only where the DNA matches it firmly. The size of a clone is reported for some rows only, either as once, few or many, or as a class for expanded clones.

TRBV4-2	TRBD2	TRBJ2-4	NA	TGTGCCAGCAGCCGAACAGCCGGGACTAGCGAACACATTCAGTACTTC	CASSRTAGTSEHIQYF
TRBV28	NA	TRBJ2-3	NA	TGTGCCAGCAGGCGGGGTCTCACAGATACGCAGTATTTT	CASRRGLTDTQYF
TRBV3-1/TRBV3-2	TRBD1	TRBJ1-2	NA	TGTGCCAGCAGCCCCCTCGACAGGGGAGTTGGGTACACCTTC	CASSPLDRGVGYTF
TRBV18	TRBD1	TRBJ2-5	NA	TGTGCCAGCTCACCCCGGACAGGGGACTTGGAGACCCAGTACTTC	CASSPRTGDLETQYF
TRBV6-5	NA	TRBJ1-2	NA	TGTGCCAGCAGTTACGGGACAACCTATGGCTACACCTTC	CASSYGTTYGYTF
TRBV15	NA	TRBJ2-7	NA	TGTGCCACCAGCAGAAATCAGGGCCACGAGCAGTACTTC	CATSRNQGHEQYF
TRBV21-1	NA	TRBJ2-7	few	TGTGCCAGCAGCTCCTCGACACCCAAGAGCTACGAGCAGTACTTC	CASSSSTPKSYEQYF
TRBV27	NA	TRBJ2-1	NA	TGTGCCAGCAGTTCCAAGATAAACAGGGACCTATACAATGAGCAGTTCTTC	CASSSKINRDLYNEQFF
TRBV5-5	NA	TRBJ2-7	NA	TGTGCCAGCAGCTTGGCTTCAGGGGTGGCCTACGAGCAGTACTTC	CASSLASGVAYEQYF
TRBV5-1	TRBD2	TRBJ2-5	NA	TGCGCCAGCAGCTTCCAGATTAGAGGACAGGGAACTAGCGGGAGGGCCGATCAAGAGACCCAGTACTTC	CASSFQIRGQGTSGRADQETQYF
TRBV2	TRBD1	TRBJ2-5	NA	TGTGCCAGCAGCCGGGACAGGGACTTTGCGACCCAGTACTTC	CASSRDRDFATQYF
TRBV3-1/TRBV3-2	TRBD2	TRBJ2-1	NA	TGTGCCAGCAGCCAAGATACTAGCGGGGGCGAGCAGTTCTTC	CASSQDTSGGEQFF
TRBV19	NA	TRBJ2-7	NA	TGTGCCAGTAGCGACGCCGGAGCCTACGAGCAGTACTTC	CASSDAGAYEQYF
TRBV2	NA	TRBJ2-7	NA	TGTGCCAGCAGCTCCGGGATGGAGGGGCAGTACTTC	CASSSGMEGQYF
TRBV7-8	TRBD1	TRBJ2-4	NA	TGTGCCAGCAGCCCGGGACAGGGGCTCGTCAAAAACATTCAGTACTTC	CASSPGQGLVKNIQYF
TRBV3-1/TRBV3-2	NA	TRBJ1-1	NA	TGTGCCAGCAGTTTAGACAGAAACACTGAAGCTTTCTTT	CASSLDRNTEAFF
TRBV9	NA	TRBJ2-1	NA	TGTGCCAGCAGCGTAGGAGGCACCTCGAAGCAGTTCTTC	CASSVGGTSKQFF
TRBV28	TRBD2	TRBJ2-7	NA	TGTGCCAGCGGGACAAAAGCGGGGGACACCTACGAGCAGTACTTC	CASGTKAGDTYEQYF
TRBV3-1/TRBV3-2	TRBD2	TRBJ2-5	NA	TGTGCCAGCAGCCAAGGACTAGCGGGAGGCCCATGGGAGACCCAGTACTTC	CASSQGLAGGPWETQYF
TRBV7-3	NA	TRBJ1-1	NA	TGTGCCAGCAGCTCCCAAATGAACACTGAAGCTTTCTTT	CASSSQMNTEAFF
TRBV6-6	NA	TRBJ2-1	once	TGTGCCAGCAGTTACTATAGTATTAGCTCCTACAATGAGCAGTTCTTC	CASSYYSISSYNEQFF
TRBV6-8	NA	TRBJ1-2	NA	TGTGCCAGTCTTATCACGACAGGCGACTATGGCTACACCTTC	CASLITTGDYGYTF
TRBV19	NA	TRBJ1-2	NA	TGTGCCAGTACAAGCGGGGCAGCGAACTATGTCACGTATGGCTACACCTTC	CASTSGAANYVTYGYTF
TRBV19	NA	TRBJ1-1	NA	TGTGCCAGTAGTATCGGGGGGGCTGGAAGCACTGAAGCTTTCTTT	CASSIGGAGSTEAFF
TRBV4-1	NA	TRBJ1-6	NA	TGCGCCAGCAGCCAAGGTGCAGGCGTTCAAGACTCACCCCTCCACTTT	CASSQGAGVQDSPLHF
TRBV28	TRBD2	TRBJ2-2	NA	TGTGCCAGCCGGGGACTAGCGGGATCTGGCTACCGGGAGCTGTTTTTT	CASRGLAGSGYRELFF
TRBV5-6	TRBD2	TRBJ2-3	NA	TGTGCCAGCAGCTTATGGACTAGCGGGAGTGGGGTGACAGATACGCAGTATTTT	CASSLWTSGSGVTDTQYF
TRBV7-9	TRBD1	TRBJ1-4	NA	TGTGCCAGCAGCAATACCCGACAGGGGGCATCAACTAATGAAAAACTGTTTTTT	CASSNTRQGASTNEKLFF
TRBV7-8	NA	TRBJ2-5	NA	TGTGCCAGCAGCTTCGAGGGCGCAGAGACCCAGTACTTC	CASSFEGAETQYF
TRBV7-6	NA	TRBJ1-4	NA	TGTGCCAGCAGCTTAGAGTCGACAGGCCTGATATGGGGTGAAAAACTGTTTTTT	CASSLESTGLIWGEKLFF
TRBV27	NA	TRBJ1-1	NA	TGTGCCAGCTGGCGGGTTCCCACTGAAGCTTTCTTT	CASWRVPTEAFF
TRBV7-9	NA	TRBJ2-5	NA	TGTGCCAGCAGCATCATGGACAGGACCCAGTACTTC	CASSIMDRTQYF
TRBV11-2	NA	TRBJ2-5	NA	TGTGCCAGCAGCGCGGGACTGCTGCGAGAGACCCAGTACTTC	CASSAGLLRETQYF
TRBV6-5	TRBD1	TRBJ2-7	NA	TGTGCCAGCAGGTGGGACAGCTCCTACGAGCAGTACTTC	CASRWDSSYEQYF
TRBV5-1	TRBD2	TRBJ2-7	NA	TGCGCCAGCAGCTCGGGACTAGCGGGAGTCCACGAGCAGTACTTC	CASSSGLAGVHEQYF
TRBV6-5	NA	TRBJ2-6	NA	TGTGCCAGCAGCGTCTCTTCTGGGGCCAACGTCCTGACTTTC	CASSVSSGANVLTF
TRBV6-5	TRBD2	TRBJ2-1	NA	TGTGCCAGCAGCCCCAGCGGGGGTGCCTACAATGAGCAGTTCTTC	CASSPSGGAYNEQFF
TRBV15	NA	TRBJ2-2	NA	TGTGCCACCAGCACCTACACCGGGGAGCTGTTTTTT	CATSTYTGELFF
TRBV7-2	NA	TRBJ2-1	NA	TGTGCCAGCAGCTTAGTGGCTAGCTCCAATGAGCAGTTCTTC	CASSLVASSNEQFF
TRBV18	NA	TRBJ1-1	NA	TGTGCCAGCTCACCAATGGAAAGGGGGAACACTGAAGCTTTCTTT	CASSPMERGNTEAFF
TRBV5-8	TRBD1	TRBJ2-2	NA	TGTGCCAGCACCGACAGGGTATTTACCGGGGAGCTGTTTTTT	CASTDRVFTGELFF
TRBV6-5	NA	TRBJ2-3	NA	TGTGCCAGCAGGCCGGGGTACACAGATACGCAGTATTTT	CASRPGYTDTQYF
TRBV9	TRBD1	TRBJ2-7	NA	TGTGCCAGCAGCCCCACAGGGGATCGCGAGCAGTACTTC	CASSPTGDREQYF
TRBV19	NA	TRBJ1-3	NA	TGTGCCAGTAGCCCTCCTGCGGGACGAGATTCTGGAAACACCATATATTTT	CASSPPAGRDSGNTIYF
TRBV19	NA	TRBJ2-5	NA	TGTGCCAGTAGGGACGCCGGGAGTCAAGAGACCCAGTACTTC	CASRDAGSQETQYF
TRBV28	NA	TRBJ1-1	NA	TGTGCCAGCAGTCCATCCCGGGAGGAGAAAGCTTTCTTT	CASSPSREEKAFF
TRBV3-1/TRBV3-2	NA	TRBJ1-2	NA	TGTGCCAGCAGCCAAAGCGCAGGGGAGTATGGCTACACCTTC	CASSQSAGEYGYTF
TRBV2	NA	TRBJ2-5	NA	TGTGCCAGCAGTGAGGGCCAACAAGAGACCCAGTACTTC	CASSEGQQETQYF
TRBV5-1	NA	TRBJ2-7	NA	TGCGCCAGCAGCTTGGGGGCAGGGGTGGGCTACGAGCAGTACTTC	CASSLGAGVGYEQYF
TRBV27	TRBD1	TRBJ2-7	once	TGTGCCAGCAGCTGGACAGGGGAGGCCTACGAGCAGTACTTC	CASSWTGEAYEQYF
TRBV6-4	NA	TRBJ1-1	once	TGTGCCAGCAGTCCGGTTCCGGGTAGGAACACTGAAGCTTTCTTT	CASSPVPGRNTEAFF
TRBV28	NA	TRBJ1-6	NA	TGTGCCAGCAGTGGGCCCGGGATTAGGCCTCCTAATTCACCCCTCCACTTT	CASSGPGIRPPNSPLHF
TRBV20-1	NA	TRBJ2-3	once	TGCAGTGCTAGTTTTGTGGGGGGGCTTGAGGGAGATACGCAGTATTTT	CSASFVGGLEGDTQYF
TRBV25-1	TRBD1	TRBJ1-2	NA	TGTGCCAGCAGGCCCAACACAGGGGATGGGTATGGCTACACCTTC	CASRPNTGDGYGYTF
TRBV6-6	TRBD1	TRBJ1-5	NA	TGTGCCAGCAGAATGGACAGGGCAAGCAATCAGCCCCAGCATTTT	CASRMDRASNQPQHF